This T cell receptor beta chain derives from a study of shared clonotypes between healthy human individuals. Study summary: The study drew on a couple of women and three men aged 18 to 49 as donors. Study-wide points: Naive subsets generally had larger estimated richness than memory subsets.

Genomic DNA per cell subset filled all wells of several immunoSEQ plates. TCRdb keeps only in-frame clones here, not all; method: immunoSEQ multiplex PCR. Of around 2,000,000 clones listed, about 95% are singletons. On this clone: What it binds is not known.

Germline trimming cut 1 base from V and 5 bases from J; bases unmatched to any gene: 4. This CDR3 contains 15 residues. Germline assignment: CDR1 MGHRA and CDR2 YSYEKL. Naive CD8 cells, CD45RO-negative and positively selected for CCR7, excluded terminally differentiated effector memory CD45RA+ cells. Sequencing was done on a sample of naive CD8+ T cells sorted from blood. The TCR sequence derives from a man younger than 35 in good health. The chain recombines TRBV4-1 with TRBJ2-4; the match to TRBD2 covers 8 bases. The CDR3 bases are TGCGCCAGCAGCCAAGGACGGGAGGGCGAAAACATTCAGTACTTC. Amino acids: CASSQGREGENIQYF.